The 10 T cell receptor beta chains given below trace back to one sample, sequenced in a study of cytomegalovirus exposure and HLA in healthy donors. Use of 60 Vbeta and 13 Jbeta primers characterized the PCR. Using immunoSEQ multiplex PCR, the repertoire was profiled, and TCRdb retains in-frame clones only, with some absent. Of more than 90,000 clones listed, 65% to 80% are singletons. Sequencing was performed on PBMCs. The receptors were sampled from a woman in her thirties or forties in good health and CMV-seronegative.

This clone was seen a handful of times. This chain uses TRBV7-8 with TRBJ1-4; a possible D gene is TRBD1 (6 bases). Germline V lookup: CDR1 SGHVS, CDR2 FQNEAQ. This CDR3 is 15 amino acids long. The germline V and J ends were trimmed by 5 bases and 6 bases, with 16 bases remaining between them. The CDR3 coding sequence is TGTGCCAGCAGCGGAACACAGGGAGGGGATGAAAAACTGTTTTTT. Amino acids: CASSGTQGGDEKLFF.

This clone was seen just once. This sequence joins TRBV2 and TRBJ1-2; 7 bases are shared with TRBD1. Germline V gene lookup returns CDR1 SNHLY and CDR2 FYNNEI. This CDR3 has 15 amino acids. V lost 3 bases and J lost 7; bases outside the gene matches: 11. The CDR3 loop reads CASSEVGTEFFGYTF. As DNA, the CDR3 is TGTGCCAGCAGTGAGGTGGGGACAGAGTTCTTTGGCTACACCTTC.

V and J are TRBV27 and TRBJ2-7; tentative D call: TRBD2 (6 bases). The CDR3 has 13 residues. The ends were cut back, 6 bases at V and 3 bases at J, with 12 bases in the middle. The germline V gene encodes CDR1 MNHEY and CDR2 SMNVEV (reference sequence). The CDR3 protein is CASRPLGGYEQYF. Here the CDR3 DNA reads TGTGCCAGCAGACCCTTGGGGGGCTACGAGCAGTACTTC.

The CDR3 nucleotides are TGTGCCAGCAGCTTAGATCTAGCGGGAGGCTACCAAGAGACCCAGTACTTC. This codes for CASSLDLAGGYQETQYF. J is TRBJ2-5 and V is TRBV7-2; 11 bases fit TRBD2. Germline V CDR1 and CDR2: SGHTA, FQGNSA. J lost 0 bases, V lost 1 base, and 4 bases had no gene match. The CDR3 extends over 17 amino acids.

This chain joins TRBV11-2 and TRBJ2-3; D gene unclear. V lost 3 bases to trimming and J lost 3 bases, with 7 bases between them. The germline V gene encodes CDR1 SGHAT and CDR2 FQNNGV. There are 13 residues in the CDR3. The CDR3 DNA sequence: TGTGCCAGCAGCTTGTCCCGGACAGATACGCAGTATTTT. Amino acids: CASSLSRTDTQYF. Full variable domain (remainder filled in from reference TRBV11-2 and TRBJ2-3): EAGVAQSPRYKIIEKRQSVAFWCNPISGHATLYWYQQILGQGPKLLIQFQNNGVVDDSQLPKDRFSAERLKGVDSTLKIQPAKLEDSAVYLCASSLSRTDTQYFGPGTRLTVL.

The rearrangement uses TRBV11-2 and TRBJ2-5; D is unresolved. The better agreement between TRBJ2-7 and the DNA end casts doubt on the J call. Germline V gene sequence: CDR1 SGHAT, CDR2 FQNNGV. CDR3 length: 14 residues. CDR3 DNA: TGTGCCAGCAGCTTAGTTCGGGCGGACTACGAGCAGTACTTC. Protein: CASSLVRADYEQYF.

The J gene is TRBJ1-3, the V gene TRBV21-1; the tabulated D call, TRBD1, remains unverified against the DNA. TRBV21-1 has pseudogene status. CDR3 size: 17 residues. The CDR3 bases are TGTGCCAGCAGCAAAACTGCCACTGGGACAGGAAGAAACACCATATATTTT. Translating gives CASSKTATGTGRNTIYF.

This chain joins TRBV11-2 and TRBJ2-4, with TRBD2 matching 9 bases. Germline V gene sequence: CDR1 SGHAT, CDR2 FQNNGV. The CDR3 consists of 15 residues. J lost 6 bases, V lost 5 bases, and 8 bases had no gene match. CDR3 bases: TGTGCCAGCAGCGGGACTAGCCGGGGGGGAAACATTCAGTACTTC. Translation gives CASSGTSRGGNIQYF.

The chain couples TRBV13 to TRBJ2-7, with a weak D call TRBD2 (6 bases). The CDR3 loop spans 17 amino acids. Looked up from germline, CDR1 is PRHDT and CDR2 is FYEKMQ (reference sequence). The ends were cut back, 2 bases at V and 2 bases at J, with 19 bases in the middle. CDR3: CASSLLSGEPNPYEQYF. In nucleotides, the CDR3 is TGTGCCAGCAGCTTATTATCGGGGGAACCGAATCCCTACGAGCAGTACTTC.

V usage is TRBV30 and J usage is TRBJ2-1; D call uncertain. CDR1 and CDR2 (germline): GTSNPN, SVGIG (reference sequence). The CDR3 has 11 residues. V dropped 3 bases and J dropped 7 bases, with 7 bases sitting between them. In DNA, the CDR3 is TGTGCCTGGAGACTTACGAATGAGCAGTTCTTC. It codes for CAWRLTNEQFF.